This is a list of T cell receptor beta chains from one sample in a study of blood T cell repertoires in COVID-19. TCRdb keeps only in-frame clones here, not all; method: immunoSEQ multiplex PCR. The data contain some 73,000 clones, roughly three quarters of them singletons. Sequenced input: peripheral blood. All receptors come from a man between 65 and 85 years old with COVID-19, enrolled during active disease. The CDR3 runs from the conserved cysteine through the conserved F or W. A D gene is named only where the DNA matches it firmly. Part of the rows lack a size; the others show once, few, many or a class for expanded clones.

V	size	D	J	DNA	CDR3
TRBV9	.	.	TRBJ1-2	TGTGCCAGCAGCGTATGGGGGGGGCACGGCTACACCTTC	CASSVWGGHGYTF
TRBV3-1/TRBV3-2	.	.	TRBJ1-1	TGTGCCAGCAGCCCGCTGGACAGGAACACTGAAGCTTTCTTT	CASSPLDRNTEAFF
TRBV5-4	few	TRBD1	TRBJ1-2	TGTGCCAGCAGCTTGTTTTCAAACCAGGGGGACTACACCTTC	CASSLFSNQGDYTF
TRBV9	.	.	TRBJ1-6	TGTGCCAGCAGCGTGGACAGTGCGAATGGTATTTCACCCCTCCACTTT	CASSVDSANGISPLHF
TRBV18	.	.	TRBJ2-1	TGTGCCAGCTCACCACCGAGGAGGGATTACAATGAGCAGTTCTTC	CASSPPRRDYNEQFF
TRBV30	.	.	TRBJ1-5	TGTGCCTGGAGTCGGGGAGGGATGGGCAATCAGCCCCAGCATTTT	CAWSRGGMGNQPQHF
TRBV27	.	.	TRBJ1-1	TGTGCCAGCAGTGCAGGGAATTTGGGCACTGAAGCTTTCTTT	CASSAGNLGTEAFF
TRBV5-1	once	.	TRBJ2-3	TGCGCCAGCAGCTTGGCGGGGGATACGCAGTATTTT	CASSLAGDTQYF
TRBV7-9	.	TRBD2	TRBJ2-3	TGTGCCAGCAGCCCAAACCCGACTAGCGGGAGCCGTGGGGCAGATACGCAGTATTTT	CASSPNPTSGSRGADTQYF
TRBV2	few	.	TRBJ2-2	TGTGCCAGCAGTGCCCAGGGACTGAACACCGGGGAGCTGTTTTTT	CASSAQGLNTGELFF
TRBV4-1	.	.	TRBJ2-1	TGCGCCAGCAGCCTTTCGCGGGGCCCCTACAATGAGCAGTTCTTC	CASSLSRGPYNEQFF
TRBV6-5	.	.	TRBJ2-5	TGTGCCAGCAAGAGAAACAGGGAAGATGGGACCCAGTACTTC	CASKRNREDGTQYF
TRBV6-5	.	TRBD1	TRBJ2-7	TGTGCCAGCAGTTACTCGGGACAGGGGTCCTACGAGCAGTACTTC	CASSYSGQGSYEQYF
TRBV29-1	few	TRBD2	TRBJ2-1	TGCAGCGTTGGGGGACTAGCGGCAAACTACAATGAGCAGTTCTTC	CSVGGLAANYNEQFF
TRBV5-6	.	.	TRBJ2-3	TGTGCCAGCAGCATAACAAGGGGTACGCAGTATTTT	CASSITRGTQYF
TRBV28	.	.	TRBJ1-2	TGTGCCAGCAGTTTGAGGCACATTTATGGCTACACCTTC	CASSLRHIYGYTF
TRBV5-1	.	TRBD1	TRBJ2-3	TGCGCCAGCAGCTTTCCAGGGGGAGATACGCAGTATTTT	CASSFPGGDTQYF
TRBV28	few	TRBD1	TRBJ2-7	TGTGCCAGCAGTCCGGGACAGGCTCCCTACGAGCAGTACTTC	CASSPGQAPYEQYF
TRBV2	.	.	TRBJ2-1	TGTGCCAGCTCCGGGTCGCTAAGGGAGGCTGAGCAGTTCTTC	CASSGSLREAEQFF
TRBV7-9	.	.	TRBJ1-5	TGTGCCAGCAGCCCCCCCTGGTCTCGGGTCGGGGATCAGCCCCAGCATTTT	CASSPPWSRVGDQPQHF
TRBV5-1	.	TRBD2	TRBJ2-2	TGCGCCAGCAGCCCCGGACTAGCGGGCGGGGAGCTGTTTTTT	CASSPGLAGGELFF
TRBV3-1/TRBV3-2	.	TRBD1	TRBJ2-1	TGTGCCAGCAGCCAAGAACGGACAGGGGGGTACAATGAGCAGTTCTTC	CASSQERTGGYNEQFF
TRBV28	.	TRBD1	TRBJ1-2	TGTGCCAGCAGTTTACCCGGGACAGGGCCTTCCTCTGGGGGTGGCTACACCTTC	CASSLPGTGPSSGGGYTF
TRBV5-4	.	.	TRBJ1-3	TGTGCCAGCAGTCCTAGCAGGGGCTCTGGAAACACCATATATTTT	CASSPSRGSGNTIYF
TRBV19	.	.	TRBJ1-1	TGTGCCAGTAACGGGGGGCCTGGGTTTGCTGAAGCTTTCTTT	CASNGGPGFAEAFF
TRBV19	.	TRBD1	TRBJ1-5	TGTGCCAGTAGTCGGGTAGGGGACAGAAATCAGCCCCAGCATTTT	CASSRVGDRNQPQHF
TRBV24-1	.	.	TRBJ2-1	TGTGCCACCAGTGATTCCGGACTGTTGAGCGCCAATGAGCAGTTCTTC	CATSDSGLLSANEQFF
TRBV7-9	.	TRBD1	TRBJ2-4	TGTGCCAGCAGCCCTGAGGGGACAGAGTTTTTATTC	CASSPEGTEFLF
TRBV27	.	.	TRBJ1-6	TGTGCCAGCAGTTCTGACACCTATTCTAATTCACCCCTCCACTTT	CASSSDTYSNSPLHF